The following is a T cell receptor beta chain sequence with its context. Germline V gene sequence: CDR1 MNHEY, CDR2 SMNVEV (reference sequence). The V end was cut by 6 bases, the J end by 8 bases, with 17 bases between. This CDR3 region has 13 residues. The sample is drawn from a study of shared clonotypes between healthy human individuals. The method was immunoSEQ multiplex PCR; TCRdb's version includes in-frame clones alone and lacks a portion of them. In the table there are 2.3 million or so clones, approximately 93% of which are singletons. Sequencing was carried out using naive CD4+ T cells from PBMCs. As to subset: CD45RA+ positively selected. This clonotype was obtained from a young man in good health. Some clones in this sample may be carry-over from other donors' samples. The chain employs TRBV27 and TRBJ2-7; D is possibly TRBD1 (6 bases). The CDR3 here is CASSSPDRSQQYF. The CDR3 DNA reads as TGTGCCAGCAGCTCACCAGACAGGTCTCAGCAGTACTTC.